This is a list of T cell receptor beta chains from one sample in a study of cytomegalovirus exposure and HLA in healthy donors. Data came from immunoSEQ multiplex PCR; TCRdb stores just in-frame clones and leaves some out. This sample contains some 82,000 clones. Sequencing was done on a sample of PBMCs. The receptors come from a woman in her twenties or thirties in good health and CMV-seronegative. Both conserved end residues are trimmed from each CDR3.

>TRBV5-6|TRBJ1-1|11
ASSLQVYTEAF
>TRBV30|TRBJ2-1|14
AWSTGTSISYNEQF
>TRBV5-1|TRBJ2-5|14
ASSLGDRVGLETQY
>TRBV29-1|TRBJ2-7|14
SVERYTGGISYEQY
>TRBV7-2|TRBJ1-2|13
ASSYGTGVQYGYT
>TRBV18|TRBJ2-1|14
ASSPPGLAGGNEQF
>TRBV7-9|TRBJ2-7|13
ASSLGGPGGYEQY
>TRBV18|TRBJ2-7|14
ASSPAGLAGFYEQY
>TRBV4-1|TRBJ2-4|12
ASSLVRGQNIQY
>TRBV9|TRBJ2-1|12
ASSVVSSYNEQF
>TRBV2|TRBJ2-1|13
ASSPTGGSYNEQF
>TRBV7-9|TRBJ1-6|13
ASSLVLGDTSHLH
>TRBV27|TRBJ2-7|11
ASSLSGQLEQY
>TRBV5-4|TRBJ1-1|16
ASSPTGESLVLNTEAF
>TRBV5-1|TRBJ1-1|13
ASSLGAGLNTEAF
>TRBV7-8|TRBJ2-2|15
ASSTRGLAGLTGELF
>TRBV18|TRBJ1-1|12
ASSRLDRGTEAF
>TRBV30|TRBJ1-1|11
AWSVTGATEAF
>TRBV27|TRBJ2-7|12
ASSLTSGSPEQY
>TRBV12-1|TRBJ2-3|15
ASTLTFETSGVHTQY
>TRBV18|TRBJ1-6|15
ASSPVAGSTYNSPLH
>TRBV27|TRBJ2-7|11
ASSLSWTAEQY
>TRBV7-2|TRBJ1-6|12
ASSPGDRVSPLH
>TRBV11-3|TRBJ2-1|12
ASSSRRTANEQF
>TRBV15|TRBJ2-7|12
ATRGTGEWDEQY
>TRBV7-2|TRBJ2-1|11
ASSLRNRDEQF
>TRBV30|TRBJ1-6|12
AWSIQGHNSPLH
>TRBV25-1|TRBJ2-7|13
ASMGAAGRSYEQY
>TRBV30|TRBJ1-2|12
AWSERGPNYGYT
>TRBV9|TRBJ2-1|13
ASSVGSSGRNEQF
>TRBV6-5|TRBJ2-1|9
ASSSTGGMV
>TRBV7-8|TRBJ2-3|12
ASTRTSGRDTQY
>TRBV6-6|TRBJ1-2|12
ASLISAGGYGYT
>TRBV7-8|TRBJ1-1|13
ASSQRDRGVTEAF
>TRBV7-8|TRBJ1-1|11
ASRNVVGDEAF
>TRBV19|TRBJ2-2|13
ASSIDRGTAGELF
>TRBV7-8|TRBJ2-2|14
ASSSLRGGNTGELF
>TRBV11-2|TRBJ2-7|9
ASSLGYGQY
>TRBV10-3|TRBJ2-7|11
AIRDRDGYEQY
>TRBV27|TRBJ1-2|13
ASSPTRQPGWGYT
>TRBV5-5|TRBJ1-5|13
ASSLGQASNQPQH
>TRBV5-6|TRBJ2-7|11
ASSEDRDYEQY
>TRBV30|-|13
AWRHTGQGSYEQY